This T cell receptor (beta chain) was identified during a study of blood T cells in healthy people across ages. The V and J ends lost 1 base and 3 bases, in that order; junction bases with no gene match: 4. The germline V gene has CDR1 SGHRS and CDR2 YFSETQ. This CDR3 is 17 amino acids long. Primed by a sample-barcoded 5' primer and a J-beta primer mix, a second PCR proceeded for 7 to 11 cycles. TCRdb re-derived calls from the 5' RACE reads in MiXCR, one entry per CDR3 protein. The sample holds roughly 1.4 million distinct CDR3 sequences, approximately 63% seen once. The chain recombines TRBV5-1 with TRBJ1-6, with 10 bases lining up with TRBD1. The source material was blood. The TCR was taken from a man between 18 and 35 years old in good health. DNA of the CDR3: TGCGCCAGCAGCTTGCGGGACAGGGGAGTCTATAATTCACCCCTCCACTTT. Translating gives CASSLRDRGVYNSPLHF.